This T cell receptor (beta chain) originates from a study of blood T cell repertoires in COVID-19. In the original processing: Reference gene primers were amplified, and this amplification served to estimate nucleated cell counts. The assay was immunoSEQ multiplex PCR, and TCRdb's table has in-frame clones only and misses some. The DNA was the basis for D and trimming; V, J and clone size are from that table. Of around 95,000 clones in the sample, more than 65% were seen once. Specimen: peripheral blood. This clonotype was sampled from a woman between 65 and 79 years old with acute or convalescent COVID-19.

The CDR3 sequence: CASSLAPGAPNGYTF. CDR3 sequence (DNA): TGCGCCAGCAGCTTGGCACCAGGGGCGCCAAATGGCTACACCTTC. The rearrangement links TRBV5-1 to TRBJ1-2; TRBD1 is a possible D gene (6 bases). The CDR3 extends over 15 amino acids. Germline assignment: CDR1 SGHRS and CDR2 YFSETQ. The V gene lost 0 bases and the J gene lost 6 bases, with 15 bases spanning the gap.